This T cell receptor (beta chain) was profiled in a study of human CD8 memory T cell subsets. Per germline, CDR1 DFQATT and CDR2 SNEGSKA (reference sequence). This CDR3 contains 13 residues. UMI-labeled 5' RACE was used to make TCR beta libraries. TCRdb reanalyzed the 5' RACE reads and collapses them to one entry per CDR3 protein, without DNA. Its table records under 20,000 distinct CDR3 sequences. The TCR comes from a human donor in good health. This sequence joins TRBV20-1 and TRBJ1-1; the TCRdb D gene call, TRBD1, has no DNA to confirm it. Source material: CD8+ T cells from PBMCs. The CDR3 is CRLKTGRGTEAFF.